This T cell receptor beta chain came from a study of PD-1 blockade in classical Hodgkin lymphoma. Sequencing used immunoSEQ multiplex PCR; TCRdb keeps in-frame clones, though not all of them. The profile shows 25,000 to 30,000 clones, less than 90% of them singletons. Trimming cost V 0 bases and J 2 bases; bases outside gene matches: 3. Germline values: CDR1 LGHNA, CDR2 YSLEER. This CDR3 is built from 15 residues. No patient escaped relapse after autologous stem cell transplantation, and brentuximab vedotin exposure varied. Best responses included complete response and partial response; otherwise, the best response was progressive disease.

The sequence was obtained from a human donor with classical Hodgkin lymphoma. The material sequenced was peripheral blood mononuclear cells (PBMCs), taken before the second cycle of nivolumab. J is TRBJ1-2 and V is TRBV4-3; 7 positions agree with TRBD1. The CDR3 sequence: CASSQDRGQNYGYTF. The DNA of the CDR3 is TGCGCCAGCAGCCAAGACAGGGGACAGAACTATGGCTACACCTTC.